These 15 T cell receptor beta chains originate from one sample sequenced in a study of T cell responses to AZD1222 COVID-19 vaccine. The assay was immunoSEQ multiplex PCR, and TCRdb's table has in-frame clones only and misses some. The data show roughly 150,000 clones, 80% to 90% seen once. Sequencing was performed on peripheral blood, taken on day 0 of AZD1222 vaccination. These receptors came from an adult in good health.

The rearrangement links TRBV6-2 or TRBV6-3 to TRBJ2-1; D not certain. The germline gives CDR1 MNHEY, CDR2 SVGEGT. This CDR3 is 15 amino acids long. With 2 bases removed from V and 0 bases from J, the gap between germline ends came to 8 bases. CDR3 DNA: TGTGCCAGCAGTTACGTGAGAGGCTCCTACAATGAGCAGTTCTTC. It translates to CASSYVRGSYNEQFF.

The chain uses TRBV10-1 and TRBJ1-6; 7 bases fit TRBD1. The V gene end was trimmed by 5 bases and the J gene end by 9 bases; junction bases not matched to a gene: 7. Germline V gene lookup returns CDR1 WNHNN and CDR2 SYGVQD (reference sequence). This CDR3 has 14 residues. The CDR3 bases are TGCGCCAGCAGTCGGGACAGTGGAGGTTCACCCCTCCACTTT. Encoded protein: CASSRDSGGSPLHF.

The J gene is TRBJ1-5, the V gene TRBV18; no firm D call. Looked up from germline, CDR1 is KGHSH and CDR2 is LQKENI. Trimming stripped 3 bases from V and 2 bases from J, with 8 bases between. The CDR3 covers 14 residues. Here the CDR3 DNA reads TGTGCCAGCTCACCCGGAGACGGCAATCAGCCCCAGCATTTT. Residues: CASSPGDGNQPQHF.

This sequence joins TRBV19 and TRBJ2-3; 8 nucleotides agree with TRBD2. V was pared by 4 bases and J by 4 bases, with 7 bases of the junction left unmatched. This CDR3 region has 15 residues. The germline V gene has CDR1 LNHDA and CDR2 SQIVND (reference sequence). As DNA, the CDR3 is TGTGCCAGTAGTAAGGCGGGAGGTCGGCCAGATACGCAGTATTTT. Its protein product is CASSKAGGRPDTQYF.

About this clone: Other DNA sequences in this sample translate to the same CDR3. The chain is built from TRBV6-2 or TRBV6-3 and TRBJ1-5; D is uncertain. Germline-derived CDR1 and CDR2 are MNHEY and SVGEGT. There are 13 residues in the CDR3. Trimming shortened V by 2 bases and J by 4 bases, and 6 bases separated the two germline ends. DNA for the CDR3: TGTGCCAGCAGTTACGATGGGAATCAGCCCCAGCATTTT. Translation: CASSYDGNQPQHF.

This chain links TRBV30 with TRBJ1-2; maybe TRBD1 (5 bases). The CDR3 sequence is 13 residues long. The V end lost 5 bases, the J end lost 3 bases, and 13 bases lay between the germline ends. Germline assignment: CDR1 GTSNPN and CDR2 SVGIG (reference sequence). CDR3 sequence (DNA): TGTGCCTGGGGAACCGGGACCGACTATGGCTACACCTTC. Translation: CAWGTGTDYGYTF. The variable domain in full, with the rest retrieved from reference TRBV30 and TRBJ1-2, is SQTIHQWPATLVQPVGSPLSLECTVEGTSNPNLYWYRQAAGRGLQLLFYSVGIGQISSEVPQNLSASRPQDRQFILSSKKLLLSDSGFYLCAWGTGTDYGYTFGSGTRLTVV.

V is TRBV7-3 and J is TRBJ1-1; D is possibly TRBD1 (5 bases). CDR1 and CDR2 (germline): SGHTA, FQGTGA. This CDR3 comprises 14 residues. Deletions cut 0 bases from V and 3 bases from J, with 8 bases between. The CDR3 nucleotides read TGTGCCAGCAGCTTAACTCGAGGGGACACTGAAGCTTTCTTT. This codes for CASSLTRGDTEAFF. The variable domain in full, with the rest retrieved from reference TRBV7-3 and TRBJ1-1, is GAGVSQTPSNKVTEKGKYVELRCDPISGHTALYWYRQSLGQGPEFLIYFQGTGAADDSGLPNDRFFAVRPEGSVSTLKIQRTERGDSAVYLCASSLTRGDTEAFFGQGTRLTVV.

This sequence joins TRBV5-1 and TRBJ2-5; no firm D call. Germline CDR1 is SGHRS and CDR2 is YFSETQ. The V gene lost 0 bases and the J gene lost 2 bases, with 8 bases spanning the gap. The CDR3 is 14 amino acids. CDR3 amino acids: CASSLANRQETQYF. The CDR3 region has the DNA TGCGCCAGCAGCTTGGCCAATAGGCAAGAGACCCAGTACTTC.

J is TRBJ1-2 and V is TRBV5-5; a possible D gene is TRBD1 (6 bases). Germline-derived CDR1 and CDR2 are SGHKS and YYEKEE (reference sequence). This CDR3 spans 13 amino acids. The V gene lost 4 bases and the J gene lost 8 bases, with 15 bases spanning the gap. CDR3 in DNA: TGTGCCAGCAGCCTGGGGGGCGAAACCGGCTACACCTTC. Protein: CASSLGGETGYTF. Looking up the rest from reference TRBV5-5 and TRBJ1-2 gives the full variable domain: DAGVTQSPTHLIKTRGQQVTLRCSPISGHKSVSWYQQVLGQGPQFIFQYYEKEERGRGNFPDRFSARQFPNYSSELNVNALLLGDSALYLCASSLGGETGYTFGSGTRLTVV.

The chain carries TRBV4-2 and TRBJ1-2; 7 positions match TRBD1. Germline CDR1 is LGHNA and CDR2 is YNFKEQ. The trim removed 0 bases at V and 2 bases at J, leaving 3 bases unmatched. The CDR3 spans 15 residues. The CDR3 is CASSQEGQRNYGYTF. The CDR3 nucleotides read TGTGCCAGCAGCCAAGAGGGACAGCGAAACTATGGCTACACCTTC.

This clone was seen just once. The rearrangement uses TRBV7-3 and TRBJ1-6, with a tentative D call TRBD1 (5 bases). This CDR3 region has 14 residues. Trimming shortened V by 3 bases and J by 8 bases, and 11 bases separated the two germline ends. The germline CDR1 and CDR2 sequences are SGHTA and FQGTGA. As DNA, the CDR3 is TGTGCCAGCAGCTTGACAGCTAAGCATTCACCCCTCCACTTT. It codes for CASSLTAKHSPLHF.

This CDR3 is CASSSTGTGVTEAFF. The CDR3 nucleotides are TGTGCCAGCAGCTCAACCGGGACAGGGGTCACTGAAGCTTTCTTT. The rearrangement uses TRBV7-9 and TRBJ1-1; the match to TRBD1 covers 10 bases. This CDR3 comprises 15 residues. The V and J ends lost 4 bases and 4 bases, in that order; junction bases with no gene match: 6. The germline V gene encodes CDR1 SEHNR and CDR2 FQNEAQ (reference sequence).

A remark on this clone: The junction departs from germline at one end; a sequencing error may be responsible. The rearrangement uses TRBV9 and TRBJ1-1, with D tentatively TRBD1 (5 bases). Looked up from germline, CDR1 is SGDLS and CDR2 is YYNGEE. This CDR3 contains 17 residues. The CDR3 sequence is CAGSPHPPGGWNTEAFF. The CDR3 DNA follows: TGTGCCGGCAGCCCACACCCTCCTGGGGGGTGGAACACTGAAGCTTTCTTT. Together with reference TRBV9 and TRBJ1-1, the CDR3 gives the full variable domain: DSGVTQTPKHLITATGQRVTLRCSPRSGDLSVYWYQQSLDQGLQFLIQYYNGEERAKGNILERFSAQQFPDLHSELNLSSLELGDSALYFCAGSPHPPGGWNTEAFFGQGTRLTVV.

The chain carries TRBV24-1 and TRBJ1-5; D perhaps matches TRBD1 (6 bases). Germline values: CDR1 KGHDR, CDR2 SFDVKD. CDR3 length equals 13 residues. The V end lost 7 bases, the J end lost 5 bases, and 11 bases lay between the germline ends. CDR3 nucleotide sequence: TGTGCCACCAGCCACAGGGAGTATCAGCCCCAGCATTTT. Protein: CATSHREYQPQHF.

The V and J genes are TRBV29-1 and TRBJ2-2; D possibly corresponds to TRBD1 (6 bases). This CDR3 region has 13 residues. From germline, CDR1 is SQVTM and CDR2 ANQGSEA. V lost 3 bases, J lost 5 bases, and 10 bases lay in between. The CDR3 reads CSVDWGPTGELFF. Written as DNA, the CDR3 is TGCAGCGTTGATTGGGGGCCTACCGGGGAGCTGTTTTTT.